What follows are 28 T cell receptor beta chains derived from one specimen sequenced in a study of response to subunit inactivated influenza vaccine. A single record per CDR3 protein comes from TCRdb applying MiXCR to the RT-PCR reads. Of hundreds of thousands of distinct CDR3 sequences listed, approximately 12% are singletons. The sample in question was PBMCs from blood, obtained on the day of vaccination. These receptors originate from a man between 45 and 60 years old who received an inactivated influenza vaccine.

This clonotype was counted only a few times. V gene TRBV7-8 combines with J gene TRBJ2-1, with D possibly TRBD2 on 5 matching bases. The length of the CDR3 is 15 residues. Germline CDR1 is SGHVS and CDR2 is FQNEAQ. Trimming left V 4 bases short and J 3 bases short, with 13 bases between. This CDR3 is CASSSEWRVYNEQFF. CDR3 coding DNA: TGTGCCAGCAGCTCGGAGTGGCGGGTCTACAATGAGCAGTTCTTC.

This chain links TRBV5-1 with TRBJ1-2; 10 bases are shared with TRBD1. Looked up from germline, CDR1 is SGHRS and CDR2 is YFSETQ. The CDR3 is 14 residues long. Losses at the gene ends were 0 bases for V and 7 bases for J; bases not matched to a gene: 3. The CDR3 DNA sequence: TGCGCCAGCAGCTTGGAGGACAGGGGGGGTGGCTACACCTTC. Translated, it gives CASSLEDRGGGYTF.

CDR3 DNA sequence: TGCAGTGCTAGAGAGGTGCGGGTCCCTGTATCTGGCTACACCTTC. This gives the protein CSAREVRVPVSGYTF. The chain is built from TRBV20-1 and TRBJ1-2; D gene ambiguous. V lost 0 bases to trimming and J lost 7 bases, with 18 bases between them. This CDR3 is 15 amino acids long. Germline CDR1 and CDR2: DFQATT and SNEGSKA (reference sequence).

This clonotype was recorded a few times. The rearrangement uses TRBV7-2 and TRBJ2-7; D might be TRBD1 (6 bases). Germline V gene sequence: CDR1 SGHTA, CDR2 FQGNSA. The V end was cut by 2 bases, the J end by 4 bases, with 12 bases between. This CDR3 contains 14 residues. For the CDR3, the DNA is TGTGCCAGCAGCTTAATGGGGGCGCAGTACGAGCAGTACTTC. Translation: CASSLMGAQYEQYF.

The gene calls are TRBV6-2 or TRBV6-3 and TRBJ2-1; TRBD1 agrees at 11 bases. Trimming cost V 6 bases and J 4 bases; bases outside gene matches: 11. The CDR3 contains 17 residues. Per the germline V gene, CDR1 is MNHEY and CDR2 is SVGEGT. The CDR3 loop is CASRDRGLLAGYNEQFF. The CDR3 DNA reads as TGTGCCAGCAGGGACAGGGGGCTTCTAGCGGGGTACAATGAGCAGTTCTTC.

This clonotype was seen more than once but under ten times. The chain links TRBV7-2 to TRBJ2-5, with D perhaps matching TRBD1 (6 bases). The CDR3 extends over 15 amino acids. V was trimmed by 3 bases and J by 5 bases, leaving 16 bases between them. Looked up from germline, CDR1 is SGHTA and CDR2 is FQGNSA. This CDR3 is CASSFTFGGPETQYF. The CDR3 coding sequence is TGTGCCAGCAGCTTTACGTTTGGGGGCCCCGAGACCCAGTACTTC.

Here the CDR3 reads CASSGGGSSYEQYF. CDR3 coding DNA: TGTGCCAGCAGCGGGGGGGGCAGCTCTTACGAGCAGTACTTC. V usage is TRBV9 and J usage is TRBJ2-7; D perhaps matches TRBD2 (7 bases). Looked up from germline, CDR1 is SGDLS and CDR2 is YYNGEE. The CDR3 extends over 14 amino acids. V dropped 3 bases and J dropped 4 bases, with 14 bases sitting between them.

This clonotype was observed a handful of times. The V gene is TRBV4-3, the J gene TRBJ2-7; possibly TRBD1 for D (6 bases). The V end was cut by 0 bases, the J end by 9 bases, with 12 bases between. The CDR3 is 13 residues long. From germline, CDR1 is LGHNA and CDR2 YSLEER. The CDR3 DNA sequence: TGCGCCAGCAGCCAAGAACCCGAGACAGGGCAGTACTTC. Amino acids: CASSQEPETGQYF.

The chain recombines TRBV7-2 with TRBJ2-7; 7 nucleotides agree with TRBD1. The length of the CDR3 is 16 residues. Germline V gives CDR1 SGHTA, CDR2 FQGNSA. Trimming took 1 base from V and 0 from J; bases not matched to a gene: 6. The CDR3 loop reads CASSLEGARSSYEQYF. The CDR3 coding sequence is TGTGCCAGCAGCTTAGAGGGGGCCAGGAGCTCCTACGAGCAGTACTTC.

In its sample, this clonotype was seen many times. The V call is TRBV27, the J call TRBJ2-1; D is perhaps TRBD1 or TRBD2 (5 bases each). Germline CDR1 and CDR2: MNHEY and SMNVEV (reference sequence). The CDR3 runs 14 residues. V was trimmed by 3 bases and J by 10 bases, leaving 16 bases between them. The CDR3 sequence: CASSLGRGGTEQFF. The DNA of the CDR3 is TGTGCCAGCAGTTTGGGCCGGGGCGGCACAGAGCAGTTCTTC.

The chain has TRBV7-7 and TRBJ2-1; D gene ambiguous. This CDR3 is built from 14 residues. V was trimmed by 6 bases and J by 5 bases, leaving 14 bases between them. Germline V gene sequence: CDR1 SSHAT, CDR2 FNYEAQ (reference sequence). CDR3 in DNA: TGTGCCAGCAGGTCCCAGGAGAATGACAATGAGCAGTTCTTC. Protein: CASRSQENDNEQFF.

Comments on this clonotype: Relative to the germline gene, one junction end is altered; a read error may explain this. For the CDR3, the DNA is TGTGACAGCAGTTTGCCGGGACTAGCGGGAGTAGTCGGGGAGCTGTTTTTT. It yields the protein CDSSLPGLAGVVGELFF. The chain joins TRBV27 to TRBJ2-2; 14 bases agree with TRBD2. CDR1 and CDR2 (germline): MNHEY, SMNVEV (reference sequence). The length of the CDR3 is 17 residues.

This clonotype appeared a few times. V and J are TRBV11-1 and TRBJ2-3; 16 nucleotides line up with TRBD2. The CDR3 spans 19 residues. V was pared by 5 bases and J by 5 bases, with 13 bases of the junction left unmatched. Germline V lookup: CDR1 SGHAT, CDR2 FQDESV (reference sequence). CDR3 sequence reads: CASSPDLLGTSGGGDTQYF. The CDR3 coding sequence is TGTGCCAGCAGCCCAGACTTATTAGGGACTAGCGGGGGGGGAGATACGCAGTATTTT.

A few counts support this clonotype. CDR3 in DNA: TGTGCCAGCAGTTACCTGTTGACTAGCGGGAGATCCGATGAGCAGTTCTTC. It codes for CASSYLLTSGRSDEQFF. V gene TRBV6-2 or TRBV6-3 combines with J gene TRBJ2-1, with 12 bases fitting TRBD2. The CDR3 is made up of 17 amino acids. J was trimmed by 8 bases and V by 2 bases; bases with no gene match: 10. CDR1 MNHEY and CDR2 SVGEGT come from the germline V gene.

This clonotype was detected only a few times. The chain uses TRBV30 and TRBJ2-3; 8 nucleotides agree with TRBD1. Trimming at V came to 8 bases and at J to 4 bases, leaving 5 bases not matched to a gene. This CDR3 has 12 amino acids. CDR1 is GTSNPN, CDR2 SVGIG, per germline (reference sequence). The CDR3 protein is CAGWTGPDTQYF. CDR3 in DNA: TGTGCCGGTTGGACAGGGCCAGATACGCAGTATTTT.

This chain links TRBV9 with TRBJ2-2; D ambiguous. CDR3 size: 14 residues. The germline V and J ends were trimmed by 0 bases and 3 bases, with 6 bases remaining between them. The V gene's germline CDR1 is SGDLS and CDR2 YYNGEE. CDR3: CASSVVGDTGELFF. The CDR3 DNA is TGTGCCAGCAGCGTAGTGGGTGACACCGGGGAGCTGTTTTTT. Based on the CDR3 plus reference TRBV9 and TRBJ2-2, the full variable domain is DSGVTQTPKHLITATGQRVTLRCSPRSGDLSVYWYQQSLDQGLQFLIQYYNGEERAKGNILERFSAQQFPDLHSELNLSSLELGDSALYFCASSVVGDTGELFFGEGSRLTVL.

The table lists this clonotype with a few counts. The V and J genes are TRBV7-2 and TRBJ2-1; D is possibly TRBD1 (5 bases). This CDR3 is 16 amino acids long. Trimming left V 4 bases short and J 10 bases short, with 23 bases between. Germline loops: CDR1 SGHTA, CDR2 FQGNSA. The CDR3, as DNA: TGTGCCAGCAGCTCCCAACCCCAGGGTTTGGTGAAGGAGCAGTTCTTC. It translates to CASSSQPQGLVKEQFF.

This clonotype was seen a few times. The chain is built from TRBV7-8 and TRBJ2-7; 10 bases are shared with TRBD2. Germline assignment: CDR1 SGHVS and CDR2 FQNEAQ. The CDR3 consists of 16 residues. V was pared by 5 bases and J by 2 bases, with 9 bases of the junction left unmatched. The CDR3 DNA reads TGTGCCAGCAGCCTTATAGAAGCGGGAGGGACCTACGAGCAGTACTTC. This translates into CASSLIEAGGTYEQYF.

This clonotype was seen more than once but under ten times. This rearrangement joins TRBV5-1 to TRBJ2-3; TRBD1 matches 7 bases. The germline gives CDR1 SGHRS, CDR2 YFSETQ. The CDR3 sequence is 16 residues long. After removal of 4 bases from V and 6 bases from J, the junction contained 14 bases not matched to a gene. The CDR3 DNA is TGCGCCAGCAGCAGGGAAGCCCGGGACAGAACCGATACGCAGTATTTT. This sequence encodes CASSREARDRTDTQYF. Supplemented by reference TRBV5-1 and TRBJ2-3, the full variable domain reads KAGVTQTPRYLIKTRGQQVTLSCSPISGHRSVSWYQQTPGQGLQFLFEYFSETQRNKGNFPGRFSGRQFSNSRSEMNVSTLELGDSALYLCASSREARDRTDTQYFGPGTRLTVL.

CDR3 residues: CSVESAEASGPGELFF. The CDR3 DNA reads TGCAGCGTTGAATCGGCGGAGGCTAGCGGTCCCGGGGAGCTGTTTTTT. This chain links TRBV29-1 with TRBJ2-2, with 7 bases fitting TRBD2. The CDR3 spans 16 residues. Trimming took 2 bases from V and 6 from J; bases not matched to a gene: 12. CDR1 is SQVTM, CDR2 ANQGSEA, per germline.

J is TRBJ2-1 and V is TRBV5-5, with D possibly matching TRBD2 (6 bases). The CDR3 consists of 14 residues. V lost 4 bases and J lost 7, with 15 bases in between. CDR1 and CDR2 from the germline V gene are SGHKS and YYEKEE (reference sequence). CDR3 nucleotide sequence: TGTGCCAGCAGCAACCCGACTAGGGCGAATGAGCAGTTCTTC. Its protein is CASSNPTRANEQFF.

Only a few counts were recorded for this clonotype. The chain couples TRBV6-2 or TRBV6-3 to TRBJ2-7; 7 bases map to TRBD1. Trimming at V came to 7 bases and at J to 2 bases, leaving 8 bases not matched to a gene. CDR1 is MNHEY and CDR2 is SVGEGT in the germline V gene. This CDR3 has 14 amino acids. The CDR3 is CASTPGTATYEQYF. The CDR3 nucleotides are TGTGCCAGCACCCCCGGGACAGCCACCTACGAGCAGTACTTC.

The chain employs TRBV28 and TRBJ2-7; 8 bases line up with TRBD2. The CDR3 length is 16 residues. The germline V gene encodes CDR1 MDHEN and CDR2 SYDVKM. The J segment lost 3 bases and the V segment lost 5 bases, leaving 12 bases of the junction unmatched. The CDR3 sequence is CASSPPQRGIVYEQYF. CDR3 nucleotides: TGTGCCAGCAGTCCCCCGCAGCGGGGGATTGTCTACGAGCAGTACTTC.

The chain carries TRBV7-2 and TRBJ2-2; TRBD1 might be the D (5 bases). Per germline, CDR1 SGHTA and CDR2 FQGNSA. CDR3 length: 16 residues. V was cut by 3 bases and J by 9 bases, with 20 bases left in between. CDR3 loop: CASSFAGTQGTWELFF. The CDR3 DNA sequence: TGTGCCAGCAGCTTTGCCGGTACTCAGGGAACCTGGGAGCTGTTTTTT.

This clonotype has more than one count but fewer than ten. The rearrangement uses TRBV2 and TRBJ1-5; TRBD1 agrees at 8 bases. This CDR3 is built from 14 residues. Looked up from germline, CDR1 is SNHLY and CDR2 is FYNNEI. The V segment lost 6 bases and the J segment 3 bases; nucleotides outside the gene matches: 4. The CDR3 loop is CASRGTGHNQPQHF. The CDR3 bases are TGTGCCAGCAGGGGGACAGGACACAATCAGCCCCAGCATTTT.

The chain links TRBV12-3 or TRBV12-4 to TRBJ2-7, with 10 bases identical to TRBD2. V trimming: 5 bases; J trimming: 4 bases; junction bases outside the gene matches: 5. The CDR3 sequence is 14 residues long. The CDR3: CASSPPSGGYEQYF. The CDR3 DNA is TGTGCCAGCAGTCCACCTAGCGGGGGATACGAGCAGTACTTC.

The V gene is TRBV28, the J gene TRBJ1-6; TRBD1 is a possible D gene (5 bases). CDR3 length: 13 residues. V lost 6 bases and J 14 bases, leaving 17 bases between the germline ends. CDR1 and CDR2 from the germline V gene are MDHEN and SYDVKM. The CDR3 DNA is TGTGCCAGCAGCTCGGACGGGGCTAGGTCCCTCCACTTT. Residues: CASSSDGARSLHF. The full variable domain, completed using reference TRBV28 and TRBJ1-6, is DVKVTQSSRYLVKRTGEKVFLECVQDMDHENMFWYRQDPGLGLRLIYFSYDVKMKEKGDIPEGYSVSREKKERFSLILESASTNQTSMYLCASSSDGARSLHFGNGTRLTVT.

This clonotype occurred a few times. This chain links TRBV6-2 or TRBV6-3 with TRBJ1-5; the match to TRBD1 covers 7 bases. Germline V gives CDR1 MNHEY, CDR2 SVGEGT. The ends lost 2 bases at V and 2 bases at J; junction bases unmatched: 3. CDR3 length equals 15 residues. The CDR3 is CASSYPGQGNQPQHF. The CDR3 nucleotides are TGTGCCAGCAGTTACCCCGGACAGGGCAATCAGCCCCAGCATTTT.